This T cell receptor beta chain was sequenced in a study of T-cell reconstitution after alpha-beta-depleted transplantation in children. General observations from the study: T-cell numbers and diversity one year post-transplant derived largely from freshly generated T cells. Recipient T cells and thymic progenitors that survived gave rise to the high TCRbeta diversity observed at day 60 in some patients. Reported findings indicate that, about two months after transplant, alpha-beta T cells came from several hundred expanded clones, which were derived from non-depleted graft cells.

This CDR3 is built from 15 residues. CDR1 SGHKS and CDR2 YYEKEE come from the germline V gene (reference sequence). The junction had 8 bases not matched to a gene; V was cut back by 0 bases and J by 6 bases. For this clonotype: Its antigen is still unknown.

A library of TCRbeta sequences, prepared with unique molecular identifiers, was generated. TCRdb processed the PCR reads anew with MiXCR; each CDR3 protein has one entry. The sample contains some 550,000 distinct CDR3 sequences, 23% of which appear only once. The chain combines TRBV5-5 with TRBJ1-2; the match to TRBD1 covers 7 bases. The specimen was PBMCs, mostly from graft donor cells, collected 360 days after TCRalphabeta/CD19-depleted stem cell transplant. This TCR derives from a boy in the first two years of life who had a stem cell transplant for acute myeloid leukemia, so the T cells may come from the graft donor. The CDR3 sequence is CASSLALSQGNGYTF. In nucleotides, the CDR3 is TGTGCCAGCAGCTTGGCGTTGTCACAGGGGAATGGCTACACCTTC. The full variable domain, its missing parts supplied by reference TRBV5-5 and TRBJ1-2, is DAGVTQSPTHLIKTRGQQVTLRCSPISGHKSVSWYQQVLGQGPQFIFQYYEKEERGRGNFPDRFSARQFPNYSSELNVNALLLGDSALYLCASSLALSQGNGYTFGSGTRLTVV.